One and the same sample provided the 21 T cell receptor beta chains below, sequenced in a study of cytomegalovirus exposure and HLA in healthy donors. PCR employed 60 Vbeta and 13 Jbeta primers. The table came from immunoSEQ multiplex PCR; TCRdb's copy has only in-frame clones and leaves some out. This table holds roughly 150,000 clones, roughly 83% found once. The sample taken for sequencing was PBMCs. Every receptor here comes from a woman aged 18-29 years in good health and CMV-seronegative.

The chain employs TRBV28 and TRBJ2-5; TRBD1 is a possible D gene (6 bases). Between the trimmed V and J ends, which lost 6 bases and 0 bases, there was a span of 14 bases. Germline V gene lookup returns CDR1 MDHEN and CDR2 SYDVKM. The CDR3 sequence is 15 residues long. The CDR3, as DNA: TGTGCCAGCAGCCGGACAGAACCCAACCAAGAGACCCAGTACTTC. This codes for CASSRTEPNQETQYF.

The chain combines TRBV6-1 with TRBJ2-5; D possibly corresponds to TRBD1 (6 bases). Looked up from germline, CDR1 is MNHNS and CDR2 is SASEGT. The ends were cut back, 5 bases at V and 2 bases at J, with 12 bases in the middle. This CDR3 contains 14 residues. CDR3 protein: CASSNWGPQETQYF. In nucleotides, the CDR3 is TGTGCCAGCAGTAACTGGGGGCCACAAGAGACCCAGTACTTC.

This sequence joins TRBV9 and TRBJ1-1, with D possibly matching TRBD1 (5 bases). Germline V CDR1 and CDR2: SGDLS, YYNGEE. With 0 bases removed from V and 1 base from J, the gap between germline ends came to 10 bases. The CDR3 runs 15 residues. The CDR3 spells CASSVARTPNTEAFF. The CDR3 coding sequence is TGTGCCAGCAGCGTAGCTAGGACACCGAACACTGAAGCTTTCTTT.

This sequence joins TRBV9 and TRBJ2-1; 8 nucleotides align to TRBD2. Per the germline V gene, CDR1 is SGDLS and CDR2 is YYNGEE. The junction had 8 bases not matched to a gene; V was cut back by 4 bases and J by 5 bases. The CDR3 spans 15 residues. The DNA of the CDR3 is TGTGCCAGCAGCTCCAGCGGGGGTTTTAACAATGAGCAGTTCTTC. This sequence encodes CASSSSGGFNNEQFF.

This clone was seen only a few times. This chain uses TRBV28 with TRBJ2-2; TRBD1 is a possible D gene (6 bases). Germline V gene data show CDR1 as MDHEN and CDR2 as SYDVKM. This CDR3 has 14 amino acids. Trimming took 9 bases from V and 1 from J, leaving 12 bases between them. The CDR3 DNA follows: TGTGCCAGTTCGACAGGATTGAACACCGGGGAGCTGTTTTTT. Its protein is CASSTGLNTGELFF.

This chain uses TRBV6-6 with TRBJ1-2; unclear D gene. Germline-derived CDR1 and CDR2 are MNHNY and SVGAGI (reference sequence). V was trimmed by 0 bases and J by 0 bases, leaving 8 bases between them. This CDR3 comprises 15 residues. For the CDR3, the DNA is TGTGCCAGCAGTTACTCGGGCTCAACTAACTATGGCTACACCTTC. Its protein product is CASSYSGSTNYGYTF.

The rearrangement links TRBV6-5 to TRBJ2-1; TRBD2 matches at 9 bases. The germline gives CDR1 MNHEY, CDR2 SVGAGI. This CDR3 is 15 amino acids long. Germline trimming cut 6 bases from V and 1 base from J; bases unmatched to any gene: 4. The CDR3 sequence is CASSQTSGSYNEQFF. The DNA of the CDR3 is TGTGCCAGCAGCCAGACTAGCGGATCCTACAATGAGCAGTTCTTC.

The chain recombines TRBV7-9 with TRBJ2-2; D may be TRBD1 (5 bases). Trimming stripped 0 bases from V and 7 bases from J, with 21 bases between. The CDR3 spans 18 residues. Per the germline V gene, CDR1 is SEHNR and CDR2 is FQNEAQ (reference sequence). CDR3 loop: CASSLAQSGQGSVGELFF. The CDR3 bases are TGTGCCAGCAGCTTAGCCCAATCCGGTCAGGGAAGTGTCGGGGAGCTGTTTTTT.

The chain joins TRBV4-1 to TRBJ1-4, with D possibly TRBD1 on 6 matching bases. Trimming removed 0 bases from V and 6 bases from J, with 11 bases in between. The CDR3 contains 15 residues. Germline CDR1 and CDR2: MGHRA and YSYEKL. The CDR3 here is CASSQDLQGYEKLFF. The DNA of the CDR3 is TGCGCCAGCAGCCAAGATTTGCAGGGGTATGAAAAACTGTTTTTT.

V and J are TRBV27 and TRBJ2-3; 9 bases are a match to TRBD2. Germline lookup yields CDR1 MNHEY and CDR2 SMNVEV (reference sequence). The CDR3 runs 15 residues. The V gene end was trimmed by 11 bases and the J gene end by 2 bases; junction bases not matched to a gene: 11. The CDR3 loop is CASSGGLAFTDTQYF. CDR3 nucleotide sequence: TGTGCCTCATCCGGGGGACTAGCCTTCACAGATACGCAGTATTTT.

The chain combines TRBV10-3 with TRBJ2-1; maybe TRBD2 (5 bases). V lost 3 bases and J 6 bases, leaving 15 bases between the germline ends. The CDR3 length is 15 residues. CDR1 is ENHRY and CDR2 is SYGVKD in the germline V gene. The chain's CDR3 is CAISDGSIRGNEQFF. CDR3 nucleotides: TGTGCCATCAGTGACGGATCTATCCGGGGCAATGAGCAGTTCTTC.

This chain joins TRBV19 and TRBJ1-2; 8 nucleotides match TRBD1. V gave up 6 bases and J gave up 8 bases; unmatched junction bases: 11. The CDR3 has 14 amino acids. In germline, CDR1 is LNHDA, CDR2 SQIVND (reference sequence). For the CDR3, the DNA is TGTGCCAGTAGGGGGACCGGGACAGGTCGCGGCTACACCTTC. Amino acids: CASRGTGTGRGYTF.

The gene calls are TRBV30 and TRBJ2-7; 10 positions agree with TRBD1. The CDR3 sequence is 14 residues long. Germline V CDR1 and CDR2: GTSNPN, SVGIG (reference sequence). V lost 3 bases, J lost 0 bases, and 2 bases stayed unmatched. This CDR3 reads CAWRDRGTSYEQYF. The DNA of the CDR3 is TGTGCCTGGAGGGACAGGGGGACCTCCTACGAGCAGTACTTC.

This chain links TRBV15 with TRBJ1-1; TRBD1 matches 10 bases. With 1 base clipped from V and 2 bases from J, the junction kept 28 bases outside the gene matches. Looked up from germline, CDR1 is LNHNV and CDR2 is YYDKDF (reference sequence). This CDR3 is 24 amino acids long. CDR3 amino acids: CATSRAPLLGDRGSHTRTNTEAFF. The CDR3 coding sequence is TGTGCCACCAGCAGAGCGCCCCTATTGGGGGACAGGGGCTCCCATACTCGGACTAACACTGAAGCTTTCTTT.

This chain links TRBV11-3 with TRBJ2-3; the D is unclear. Trimming shortened V by 5 bases and J by 1 base, and 22 bases separated the two germline ends. CDR3 length equals 18 residues. Germline assignment: CDR1 SGHNT and CDR2 YENEEA. The CDR3 is CASSGPPPNRSGTDTQYF. CDR3 coding DNA: TGTGCCAGCAGCGGTCCCCCCCCAAACAGATCGGGCACAGATACGCAGTATTTT.

CDR3 region: CASTTVSYEQYF. The CDR3 DNA reads TGTGCCAGCACCACAGTTTCCTACGAGCAGTACTTC. The J gene is TRBJ2-7, the V gene TRBV28; no clear D gene. The V end lost 7 bases, the J end lost 1 base, and 8 bases lay between the germline ends. This CDR3 spans 12 amino acids. Germline loops: CDR1 MDHEN, CDR2 SYDVKM.

The count of this clone is one. The rearrangement uses TRBV5-1 and TRBJ2-5, with TRBD1 matching 9 bases. The J call could be wrong; TRBJ2-7 is a better fit for the DNA end. CDR1 and CDR2 from the germline V gene are SGHRS and YFSETQ. The CDR3 totals 15 residues. The CDR3 sequence: CASSRQGVYSVEQYF. DNA for the CDR3: TGCGCCAGCAGCAGACAGGGGGTTTATTCGGTCGAGCAGTACTTC.

V gene TRBV5-4 combines with J gene TRBJ1-1; D gene unclear. Between the trimmed V and J ends, which lost 0 bases and 0 bases, there was a span of 6 bases. This CDR3 spans 14 amino acids. Germline lookup yields CDR1 SGHNT and CDR2 YYREEE (reference sequence). The CDR3: CASSLEAMNTEAFF. CDR3 in DNA: TGTGCCAGCAGCTTGGAAGCGATGAACACTGAAGCTTTCTTT. The full variable domain, in which reference TRBV5-4 and TRBJ1-1 provide the parts outside the CDR3, is ETGVTQSPTHLIKTRGQQVTLRCSSQSGHNTVSWYQQALGQGPQFIFQYYREEENGRGNFPPRFSGLQFPNYSSELNVNALELDDSALYLCASSLEAMNTEAFFGQGTRLTVV.

DNA for the CDR3: TGTGCCTGTCAGGGGCTCCATGGCTACACCTTC. Protein: CACQGLHGYTF. This sequence joins TRBV2 and TRBJ1-2, with TRBD1 as a possible D gene (6 bases). The germline V gene has CDR1 SNHLY and CDR2 FYNNEI. CDR3 length: 11 amino acids. V was trimmed by 11 bases and J by 6 bases, leaving 13 bases between them.

The V call is TRBV7-9, the J call TRBJ1-1; no definite D call. Between the trimmed V and J ends, which lost 4 bases and 0 bases, there was a span of 12 bases. This CDR3 region has 15 residues. CDR1 is SEHNR, CDR2 FQNEAQ, per germline (reference sequence). CDR3 in DNA: TGTGCCAGCAGCTCGCCCTTCGGGGTGAACACTGAAGCTTTCTTT. Translating gives CASSSPFGVNTEAFF.

The CDR3 loop is CASSSDRGAGGLNTEAFF. In DNA form, the CDR3 reads TGTGCCAGCAGCTCCGACCGGGGGGCGGGCGGATTGAACACTGAAGCTTTCTTT. The chain joins TRBV5-6 to TRBJ1-1; maybe TRBD1 (6 bases). Germline lookup yields CDR1 SGHDT and CDR2 YYEEEE. The CDR3 consists of 18 residues. Trimming cost V 3 bases and J 0 bases, with 21 bases left between them.